The 11 T cell receptor beta chains listed next were all sequenced from one sample in a study of CD8+ T cells in alopecia areata. RNA, once extracted, was reverse transcribed into cDNA for use as the sequencing template. Data came from immunoSEQ multiplex PCR; TCRdb stores just in-frame clones and leaves some out. The sample has fewer than 110,000 clones, 80% to 90% seen once. Treatment noted: oral pan-JAK inhibitor, 5-10 mg twice daily. Sequenced here: CD8+ T cells sorted from blood, sampled around week 34, from a patient treated with tofacitinib. The receptors shown here come from a human donor with alopecia areata.

The chain uses TRBV7-8 and TRBJ2-1, with TRBD2 matching 9 bases. Trimming took 5 bases from V and 9 from J; bases not matched to a gene: 2. This CDR3 is 12 amino acids long. Germline CDR1 reads SGHVS; CDR2 reads FQNEAQ. CDR3: CASSQGLAEQFF. For the CDR3, the DNA is TGTGCCAGCAGCCAGGGACTAGCTGAGCAGTTCTTC.

The rearrangement joins TRBV29-1 to TRBJ2-2; D might be TRBD1 or TRBD2, each matching 6 bases. This CDR3 has 14 residues. V was shortened by 7 bases and J by 4 bases, with 16 bases between the two germline ends. Germline CDR1 and CDR2: SQVTM and ANQGSEA. The CDR3 spells CSARGGQVTGELFF. The CDR3 nucleotides are TGCAGCGCCCGAGGGGGGCAGGTCACCGGGGAGCTGTTTTTT.

The V call is TRBV27, the J call TRBJ2-5; tentatively, D is TRBD2 (5 bases). The end of the DNA fits TRBJ2-7 better, so the J call may be wrong. The CDR3 spans 13 residues. Germline values: CDR1 MNHEY, CDR2 SMNVEV (reference sequence). CDR3 sequence: CASSRAGIHEQYF. CDR3 in DNA: TGTGCCAGCAGCCGGGCGGGTATCCACGAGCAGTACTTC.

This chain joins TRBV27 and TRBJ2-3; maybe TRBD2 (6 bases). CDR3 size: 13 residues. Germline V gives CDR1 MNHEY, CDR2 SMNVEV (reference sequence). V lost 4 bases to trimming and J lost 5 bases, with 10 bases between them. CDR3 DNA sequence: TGTGCCAGCAGTTGGATGGGGGGAGATACGCAGTATTTT. As protein: CASSWMGGDTQYF.

The rearrangement uses TRBV9 and TRBJ2-2; D gene unclear. Per the germline V gene, CDR1 is SGDLS and CDR2 is YYNGEE. The V end lost 3 bases, the J end lost 0 bases, and 15 bases lay between the germline ends. This CDR3 has 17 amino acids. The CDR3 spells CASSATRLEPNTGELFF. For the CDR3, the DNA is TGTGCCAGCAGCGCAACAAGACTGGAACCGAACACCGGGGAGCTGTTTTTT.

This clone appeared a single time. The chain has TRBV29-1 and TRBJ2-3; D gene ambiguous. Germline assignment: CDR1 SQVTM and CDR2 ANQGSEA. The CDR3 loop spans 18 amino acids. V was shortened by 3 bases and J by 0 bases, with 22 bases between the two germline ends. The CDR3, as DNA: TGCAGCGTTGAGCACTGGAGCCACGAAACCTCTAGCACAGATACGCAGTATTTT. It codes for CSVEHWSHETSSTDTQYF.

The V and J genes are TRBV25-1 and TRBJ2-1; D possibly corresponds to TRBD2 (6 bases). In germline, CDR1 is MGHDK, CDR2 SYGVNS. This CDR3 contains 16 residues. Trimming removed 3 bases at V and 1 base at J, with 13 bases between. DNA of the CDR3: TGTGCCAGCAGTGAGCGGGAACCCATATCCTACAATGAGCAGTTCTTC. Amino acid sequence: CASSEREPISYNEQFF. Looking up the rest from reference TRBV25-1 and TRBJ2-1 gives the full variable domain: EADIYQTPRYLVIGTGKKITLECSQTMGHDKMYWYQQDPGMELHLIHYSYGVNSTEKGDLSSESTVSRIRTEHFPLTLESARPSHTSQYLCASSEREPISYNEQFFGPGTRLTVL.

The V and J genes are TRBV9 and TRBJ2-3; the D gene could be TRBD1 or TRBD2 (5 bases each). Germline V gene lookup returns CDR1 SGDLS and CDR2 YYNGEE. This CDR3 contains 16 residues. Between the trimmed V and J ends, which lost 5 bases and 4 bases, there was a span of 20 bases. The CDR3 DNA follows: TGTGCCAGCAGAGGCCCCCGGGACGGCAAATCAGATACGCAGTATTTT. As protein: CASRGPRDGKSDTQYF.

The rearrangement uses TRBV4-1 and TRBJ2-3; D is possibly TRBD2 (6 bases). Trimming stripped 1 base from V and 2 bases from J, with 16 bases between. There are 17 residues in the CDR3. Germline V CDR1 and CDR2: MGHRA, YSYEKL. The CDR3 spells CASSQGGTSGATDTQYF. The CDR3, as DNA: TGCGCCAGCAGCCAAGGGGGGACTTCCGGGGCCACAGATACGCAGTATTTT.

V and J are TRBV9 and TRBJ2-2; 7 bases are a match to TRBD1. There are 14 residues in the CDR3. Germline CDR1 reads SGDLS; CDR2 reads YYNGEE. V was pared by 4 bases and J by 4 bases, with 4 bases of the junction left unmatched. CDR3 in DNA: TGTGCCAGCAGCTTGACAGGGTCCACCGGGGAGCTGTTTTTT. Encoded protein: CASSLTGSTGELFF.

The chain is built from TRBV19 and TRBJ1-5, with TRBD1 matching over 7 bases. Germline V gene sequence: CDR1 LNHDA, CDR2 SQIVND (reference sequence). J lost 5 bases, V lost 8 bases, and 6 bases had no gene match. The CDR3 length is 13 residues. The CDR3 loop reads CASQTGRHQPQHF. The DNA of the CDR3 is TGTGCCAGTCAGACAGGGCGACATCAGCCCCAGCATTTT.